This record concerns one TCR beta chain sequence. In its sample, this clonotype was seen a few times. The antigen it recognizes is unknown. The sample holds no much larger clone one base away, and base qualities are not on file. V loses 0 bases of germline sequence and J loses 5 bases, and the interval between the two ends is 12 bases. There are 14 amino acids in the CDR3, from cysteine to phenylalanine inclusive. Left in the record is the CDR3 DNA by itself, 42 bases read in frame from the first base. CDR1 and CDR2 (SGDLS, YYNGEE) derive from the germline V gene. These data come from a study of T-cell memory formation after mild COVID-19 (dated by TCRdb to 2020 to 2023). About the investigation overall: Most TCR sequence clusters were specific to one of the two donors. The cohort was made up of two young adult volunteers, one female and one male, who were previously healthy. In a couple of donors, T-cell clones that expanded and contracted after mild COVID-19 were followed by sequencing TCRalpha and TCRbeta repertoires longitudinally. On the study overall, not on this receptor specifically: The second-wave clones that peaked on day 37 were not confirmed to be SARS-CoV-2 specific. Only a couple of mild cases were covered in the study, and larger cohorts including severe cases with pre-infection samples were considered necessary. Some responding clones were detected in pre-infection memory, which suggested that pre-existing cross-reactive memory T cells had joined the SARS-CoV-2 response. Clones contracting from day 15 to 85 had balanced CD4/CD8 phenotypes, while a second wave expanding from day 15 to 37 was biased towards CD4+. Contracting CD4+ clones appeared mostly in the CM and EM memory subsets, whereas CD8+ clones were enriched in EMRA.

Instrument on record: Illumina NovaSeq 6000. TCRalpha and TCRbeta cDNA libraries were built by 5'RACE with constant-segment primers, adding sample barcodes and unique molecular identifiers. Trizol reagent was used to extract RNA from every sample. Libraries were amplified in two PCR steps, with a second sample barcode and Illumina TruSeq adapters added in the second step. Sequencing of the libraries was done on an Illumina NovaSeq, producing 2 x 150 bp paired-end reads. In the authors' own workflow: With migec v1.2.7, reads were demultiplexed and then collapsed into UMI-guided consensus sequences. With mixcr v2.1.11, UMI consensuses were aligned to TRA and TRB V and J templates and assembled into clonotypes. A clonotype was counted as expanded or contracted only when both edgeR and NoisET called the clonotype significant, with the noise models trained on biological replicates. edgeR calls used a false discovery rate-adjusted p below 0.01 and a log2 fold-change threshold of 1. As an exploratory analysis of dynamics, PCA with hierarchical clustering was applied to max-normalized trajectories of the 1000 most abundant clonotypes. Separately sequenced CD4+ and CD8+ repertoires were used to assign a CD4 or CD8 phenotype to each responding clone. TCRdb applied fastp at Q25 and MiXCR to the public reads, then kept only in-frame beta chains. Each record represents a unique CDR3 protein, reported with the most common genes and DNA among its rows. TCRdb assigned the V and J calls; the authors' analysis was not used. For this sample there are roughly 160,000 distinct CDR3 sequences; around a tenth appear just once. Less than 4% of the sample comes from the top ten.

PBMCs were isolated by Ficoll-Paque density gradient centrifugation. The sample was PBMCs or a T cell subset sorted from them (not recorded which). The sequence was obtained from a man between 18 and 35 years old who had mild COVID-19 (a few samples of this study predate the infection). The sample titles of this study are shuffled in the database, so cell type and time point are left out; the donor was told from shared clones. The chain couples TRBV9 to TRBJ2-7; the D gene could be TRBD1 or TRBD2, each one agreeing over 5 bases. The CDR3 region reads CASSVDGGYHEQYF. The nucleotides read TGTGCCAGCAGCGTAGATGGGGGTTACCACGAGCAGTACTTC.